These 31 T cell receptor beta chains came from one sample sequenced in a study of blood T cell repertoires in COVID-19. Data came from immunoSEQ multiplex PCR; TCRdb stores just in-frame clones and leaves some out. This table has some 240,000 clones, around 84% appearing once. The sequenced material came from PBMCs or T cells enriched from blood (not recorded which). Source of these receptors: a man younger than 40 with acute COVID-19.

The chain couples TRBV10-2 to TRBJ2-2; 13 nucleotides line up with TRBD2. Per germline, CDR1 WSHSY and CDR2 SAAADI. CDR3 length: 16 residues. Trimming cost V 3 bases and J 6 bases; bases outside gene matches: 4. The CDR3 loop reads CASSELAGGPAGELFF. The CDR3, as DNA: TGCGCCAGCAGTGAACTAGCGGGGGGGCCGGCCGGGGAGCTGTTTTTT.

V and J are TRBV25-1 and TRBJ1-2; TRBD1 agrees at 7 bases. Germline CDR1 MGHDK, CDR2 SYGVNS. CDR3 length: 14 residues. The V segment lost 7 bases and the J segment 2 bases; nucleotides outside the gene matches: 7. The CDR3 DNA reads TGTGCCAGCACGTTTGGGGACAGAAACTATGGCTACACCTTC. Its protein is CASTFGDRNYGYTF.

The rearrangement links TRBV30 to TRBJ2-1; 7 bases match TRBD1. Germline-derived CDR1 and CDR2 are GTSNPN and SVGIG (reference sequence). The CDR3 is 15 residues long. The CDR3 loop reads CVSTSTGLSYNEQFF. The CDR3 region has the DNA TGTGTCTCAACTTCGACAGGGCTCTCCTACAATGAGCAGTTCTTC.

The chain has TRBV18 and TRBJ2-7, with D perhaps matching TRBD1 (5 bases). V gave up 3 bases and J gave up 6 bases, with 15 bases separating them. The CDR3 has 14 amino acids. Germline values: CDR1 KGHSH, CDR2 LQKENI. CDR3 protein: CASSPAVGAREQYV. DNA for the CDR3: TGTGCCAGCTCACCCGCAGTAGGGGCTCGCGAGCAGTACGTC.

CDR3 region: CASSTQGIGELFF. The CDR3 nucleotides are TGTGCCAGCAGTACCCAGGGAATCGGGGAGCTGTTTTTT. The J gene is TRBJ2-2, the V gene TRBV12-3 or TRBV12-4; D may be TRBD1 (5 bases). The CDR3 has 13 amino acids. Trimming took off 5 bases at V and 7 bases at J, with 11 bases between the two ends.

This clone was observed a few times. The chain links TRBV14 to TRBJ1-2; no reliable D call. Trimming left V 6 bases short and J 2 bases short, with 10 bases between. This CDR3 spans 13 amino acids. Germline assignment: CDR1 SGHDN and CDR2 FVKESK. Here the CDR3 DNA reads TGTGCCAGCAGTTCCGGGGTGAACTATGGCTACACCTTC. Protein sequence: CASSSGVNYGYTF.

The gene calls are TRBV4-3 and TRBJ1-3, with D perhaps TRBD1 (5 bases). V gave up 0 bases and J gave up 3 bases, with 15 bases separating them. The CDR3 is made up of 17 amino acids. In germline, CDR1 is LGHNA, CDR2 YSLEER. The CDR3 DNA reads TGCGCCAGCAGCCAAGAAGATCCGGGGGAAGTTGGAAACACCATATATTTT. Protein product: CASSQEDPGEVGNTIYF.

The J gene is TRBJ1-2, the V gene TRBV6-5; D is possibly TRBD1 (5 bases). The CDR3 is made up of 14 amino acids. V lost 2 bases, J lost 7 bases, and 14 bases lay in between. The germline gives CDR1 MNHEY, CDR2 SVGAGI. This CDR3 is CASSYGGLSSGYTF. The CDR3 DNA follows: TGTGCCAGCAGTTACGGGGGGTTATCATCTGGCTACACCTTC.

The chain links TRBV27 to TRBJ2-3; tentative D call: TRBD2 (5 bases). Germline V gene lookup returns CDR1 MNHEY and CDR2 SMNVEV (reference sequence). Trimming took 0 bases from V and 3 from J, leaving 7 bases between them. The CDR3 sequence is 14 residues long. The CDR3 protein is CASSLSRVTDTQYF. In nucleotides, the CDR3 is TGTGCCAGCAGTTTATCGCGGGTTACAGATACGCAGTATTTT.

There are a few counts of this clone. This chain uses TRBV30 with TRBJ1-1; perhaps TRBD1 as D (6 bases). The CDR3 is 13 amino acids. Germline CDR1 reads GTSNPN; CDR2 reads SVGIG (reference sequence). The V and J ends lost 4 bases and 0 bases respectively, with 9 bases between them. CDR3 DNA sequence: TGTGCCTGGACGACAGGTTTGAACACTGAAGCTTTCTTT. This encodes CAWTTGLNTEAFF.

As to this clone: A junction boundary mismatches the germline segment, possibly from a read error. The J gene is TRBJ1-2, the V gene TRBV5-1; TRBD1 matches at 7 bases. Germline assignment: CDR1 SGHRS and CDR2 YFSETQ. The length of the CDR3 is 14 residues. CDR3 coding DNA: TGTGCCAGCAGGGGATTCGACAGGGAGAATGGCTACACCTTC. Its translation is CASRGFDRENGYTF. The whole variable domain, remainder taken from reference TRBV5-1 and TRBJ1-2, is KAGVTQTPRYLIKTRGQQVTLSCSPISGHRSVSWYQQTPGQGLQFLFEYFSETQRNKGNFPGRFSGRQFSNSRSEMNVSTLELGDSALYLCASRGFDRENGYTFGSGTRLTVV.

The chain recombines TRBV5-4 with TRBJ2-1, with 8 bases that match TRBD1. Per germline, CDR1 SGHNT and CDR2 YYREEE (reference sequence). The CDR3 spans 13 residues. Trimming cost V 4 bases and J 9 bases; bases outside gene matches: 6. The CDR3 is CASSRTGSPEQFF. The CDR3 nucleotides read TGTGCCAGCAGCCGGACAGGGAGTCCTGAGCAGTTCTTC.

The chain is built from TRBV18 and TRBJ2-2, with a possible D match to TRBD1 (6 bases). This CDR3 spans 15 amino acids. From germline, CDR1 is KGHSH and CDR2 LQKENI. Trimming shortened V by 7 bases and J by 0 bases, and 12 bases separated the two germline ends. This CDR3 reads CASWLAGANTGELFF. CDR3 sequence (DNA): TGTGCCAGCTGGCTGGCAGGGGCGAACACCGGGGAGCTGTTTTTT.

This chain links TRBV7-8 with TRBJ1-6, with 10 bases fitting TRBD1. The CDR3 extends over 15 amino acids. The germline V gene encodes CDR1 SGHVS and CDR2 FQNEAQ. Trimming at V came to 6 bases and at J to 10 bases, leaving 9 bases not matched to a gene. The CDR3 DNA reads as TGTGCCAGCAGAACAACCGGGACAGGGGAGTCACCCCTCCACTTT. Protein sequence: CASRTTGTGESPLHF. Using reference TRBV7-8 and TRBJ1-6 for the parts outside the CDR3, the full variable domain is GAGVSQSPRYKVAKRGQDVALRCDPISGHVSLFWYQQALGQGPEFLTYFQNEAQLDKSGLPSDRFFAERPEGSVSTLKIQRTQQEDSAVYLCASRTTGTGESPLHFGNGTRLTVT.

The chain employs TRBV5-8 and TRBJ1-5; a possible D gene is TRBD1 (5 bases). Germline V gives CDR1 SGHTS, CDR2 YDEGEE. The CDR3 contains 13 residues. V shed 0 bases and J shed 5 bases, with 6 bases lying between them. In DNA form, the CDR3 reads TGTGCCAGCAGCTTGGGCAGGGATCAGCCCCAGCATTTT. It specifies CASSLGRDQPQHF.

This chain uses TRBV10-3 with TRBJ1-6, with D perhaps matching TRBD1 (5 bases). The V gene lost 0 bases and the J gene lost 6 bases, with 12 bases spanning the gap. This CDR3 contains 16 residues. Germline CDR1 reads ENHRY; CDR2 reads SYGVKD. CDR3 sequence: CAISESQGLGNSPLHF. CDR3 nucleotide sequence: TGTGCCATCAGTGAGTCGCAGGGACTAGGTAATTCACCCCTCCACTTT.

This clone has a handful of counts. V and J are TRBV18 and TRBJ2-1, with no clear D. CDR1 and CDR2 from the germline V gene are KGHSH and LQKENI. V was cut by 5 bases and J by 7 bases, with 15 bases left in between. The CDR3 spans 14 residues. The CDR3 DNA is TGTGCCAGCTCAGCCCCACGAGTATCTAATGAGCAGTTCTTC. It translates to CASSAPRVSNEQFF. Together with reference TRBV18 and TRBJ2-1, the CDR3 gives the full variable domain: NAGVMQNPRHLVRRRGQEARLRCSPMKGHSHVYWYRQLPEEGLKFMVYLQKENIIDESGMPKERFSAEFPKEGPSILRIQQVVRGDSAAYFCASSAPRVSNEQFFGPGTRLTVL.

This clone showed up just once. CDR3 in DNA: TGTGCCAGCAGTTCCCGCCGGACTCAAAACTTCAGTCCCTACAATGAGCAGTTCTTC. This translates into CASSSRRTQNFSPYNEQFF. The rearrangement uses TRBV5-6 and TRBJ2-1; weak D call: TRBD2 (5 bases). V lost 5 bases and J 2 bases, leaving 26 bases between the germline ends. The CDR3 is made up of 19 amino acids. The V gene's germline CDR1 is SGHDT and CDR2 YYEEEE. Complete variable domain (other parts from reference TRBV5-6 and TRBJ2-1): DAGVTQSPTHLIKTRGQQVTLRCSPKSGHDTVSWYQQALGQGPQFIFQYYEEEERQRGNFPDRFSGHQFPNYSSELNVNALLLGDSALYLCASSSRRTQNFSPYNEQFFGPGTRLTVL.

The chain recombines TRBV6-1 with TRBJ2-3; D ambiguous. The germline gives CDR1 MNHNS, CDR2 SASEGT. V lost 3 bases and J lost 2, with 9 bases in between. CDR3 length: 14 residues. The CDR3 protein is CASSDVSLTDTQYF. DNA for the CDR3: TGTGCCAGCAGTGATGTTTCCCTCACAGATACGCAGTATTTT.

This CDR3 reads CASLRDRGPGNQPQHF. The CDR3 nucleotides are TGTGCCAGCCTAAGGGACAGGGGTCCGGGGAATCAGCCCCAGCATTTT. The chain employs TRBV28 and TRBJ1-5; 10 nucleotides match TRBD1. CDR3 length: 16 amino acids. V shed 8 bases, J shed 4 bases, and the junction held 11 bases outside the gene matches. Germline loops: CDR1 MDHEN, CDR2 SYDVKM.

The chain recombines TRBV19 with TRBJ2-5; D is perhaps TRBD1 (6 bases). CDR3 length equals 12 residues. Trimming pared 8 bases from V and 2 bases from J, leaving 9 bases between. The V gene's germline CDR1 is LNHDA and CDR2 SQIVND (reference sequence). Here the CDR3 reads CASGQTQETQYF. Written as DNA, the CDR3 is TGTGCCAGTGGACAGACTCAAGAGACCCAGTACTTC.

DNA for the CDR3: TGTGCCAGCAGCCCTCCCGGGACAGGGTCCAAAAACATTCAGTACTTC. Translating it yields CASSPPGTGSKNIQYF. V is TRBV3-1 (or the pseudogene TRBV3-2) and J is TRBJ2-4; 9 nucleotides match TRBD1. This CDR3 is built from 16 residues. Germline trimming cut 4 bases from V and 2 bases from J; bases unmatched to any gene: 6. The germline V gene encodes CDR1 LGHDT and CDR2 YNNKEL (reference sequence).

V gene TRBV19 combines with J gene TRBJ1-3; maybe TRBD1 (5 bases). Looked up from germline, CDR1 is LNHDA and CDR2 is SQIVND (reference sequence). The CDR3 is 13 residues long. Trimming stripped 3 bases from V and 8 bases from J, with 11 bases between. DNA of the CDR3: TGTGCCAGTAGTATCCAGGGTGCGGACACCATATATTTT. It is translated as CASSIQGADTIYF.

This clone was observed a handful of times. The CDR3 nucleotides are TGTGCCAGCAGCCTTCGGAGCGGGGGACCGGGGGAGCAGTTCTTC. Translation gives CASSLRSGGPGEQFF. V usage is TRBV6-5 and J usage is TRBJ2-1, with 8 bases aligning to TRBD2. The V gene's germline CDR1 is MNHEY and CDR2 SVGAGI. This CDR3 has 15 residues. V gave up 6 bases and J gave up 10 bases; unmatched junction bases: 14.

Concerning this clone: The junction does not match germline at one end; this may be a read error. The rearrangement uses TRBV5-1 and TRBJ1-2, with 7 bases aligning to TRBD1. Looked up from germline, CDR1 is SGHRS and CDR2 is YFSETQ. CDR3 length: 13 residues. In DNA form, the CDR3 reads TGCGCCAGCACGACCGGACAGGACATTCCCCCTCTCTTC. It codes for CASTTGQDIPPLF.

The chain recombines TRBV19 with TRBJ2-1; possible D gene TRBD2, 6 bases. Germline-derived CDR1 and CDR2 are LNHDA and SQIVND (reference sequence). V shed 6 bases and J shed 7 bases, with 16 bases lying between them. This CDR3 is built from 14 residues. CDR3 in amino acids: CASRRGLGGNEQFF. The CDR3 DNA is TGTGCCAGTAGGCGGGGATTGGGGGGTAATGAGCAGTTCTTC.

This chain joins TRBV6-5 and TRBJ2-7; TRBD2 agrees at 9 bases. Germline CDR1 MNHEY, CDR2 SVGAGI. The CDR3 loop spans 14 amino acids. With V trimmed by 6 bases and J by 3 bases, 6 bases remained unmatched. In DNA, the CDR3 is TGTGCCAGCAGCCCCGGGACTAGCAGCTACGAGCAGTACGTC. Translation gives CASSPGTSSYEQYV.

The chain carries TRBV5-1 and TRBJ2-7, with 16 bases identical to TRBD2. Germline CDR1 reads SGHRS; CDR2 reads YFSETQ. The CDR3 extends over 17 amino acids. CDR3 loop: CASSAGLAGGPGDEQYV. As DNA, the CDR3 is TGTGCCAGCAGCGCGGGACTAGCGGGAGGGCCTGGCGACGAGCAGTACGTC.

V is TRBV30 and J is TRBJ1-6; TRBD1 is a possible D gene (6 bases). This CDR3 spans 15 amino acids. Deletions cut 0 bases from V and 5 bases from J, with 11 bases between. The germline V gene encodes CDR1 GTSNPN and CDR2 SVGIG (reference sequence). This chain's CDR3 is CAWSVWGQDNSPLHF. Here the CDR3 DNA reads TGTGCCTGGAGTGTTTGGGGGCAGGATAATTCACCCCTCCACTTT.

V usage is TRBV3-1 (or the pseudogene TRBV3-2) and J usage is TRBJ2-5; D remains unclear. V was pared by 3 bases and J by 4 bases, with 15 bases between. CDR1 and CDR2 (germline): LGHDT, YNNKEL (reference sequence). The CDR3 spans 15 residues. The CDR3 is CASSHRRGRGETQYF. The CDR3 DNA reads TGTGCCAGCAGCCATCGGAGAGGAAGAGGAGAGACCCAGTACTTC.

This sequence joins TRBV7-8 and TRBJ2-1; possibly TRBD2 for D (7 bases). The V end lost 5 bases, the J end lost 14 bases, and 22 bases lay between the germline ends. The CDR3 covers 14 residues. Germline CDR1 SGHVS, CDR2 FQNEAQ. The CDR3: CASSTPTGGSGEFF. The CDR3 nucleotides read TGTGCCAGCAGCACCCCAACTGGGGGCAGCGGGGAGTTCTTC.